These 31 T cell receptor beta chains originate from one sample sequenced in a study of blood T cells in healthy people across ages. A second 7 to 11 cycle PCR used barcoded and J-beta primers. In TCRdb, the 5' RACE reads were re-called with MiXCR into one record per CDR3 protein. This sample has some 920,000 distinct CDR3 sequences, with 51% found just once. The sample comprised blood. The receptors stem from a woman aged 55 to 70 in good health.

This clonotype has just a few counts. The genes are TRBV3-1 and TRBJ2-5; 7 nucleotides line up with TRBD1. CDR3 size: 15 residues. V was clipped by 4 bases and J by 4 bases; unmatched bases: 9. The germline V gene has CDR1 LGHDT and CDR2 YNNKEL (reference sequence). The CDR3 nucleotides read TGTGCCAGCAGCCCCGAAAACTGGACAGGAGAGACCCAGTACTTC. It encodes CASSPENWTGETQYF.

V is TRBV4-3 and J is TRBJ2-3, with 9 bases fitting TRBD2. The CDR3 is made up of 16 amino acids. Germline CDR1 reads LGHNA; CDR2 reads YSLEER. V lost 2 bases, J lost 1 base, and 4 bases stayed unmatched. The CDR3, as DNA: TGCGCCAGCAGCCAACTTCTAGCGGGACGCACAGATACGCAGTATTTT. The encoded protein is CASSQLLAGRTDTQYF.

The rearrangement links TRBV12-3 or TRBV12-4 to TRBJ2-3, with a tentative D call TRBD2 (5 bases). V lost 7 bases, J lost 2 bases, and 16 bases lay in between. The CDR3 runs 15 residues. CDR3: CASTKPNGLTDTQYF. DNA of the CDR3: TGTGCCAGCACTAAACCGAACGGACTCACAGATACGCAGTATTTT.

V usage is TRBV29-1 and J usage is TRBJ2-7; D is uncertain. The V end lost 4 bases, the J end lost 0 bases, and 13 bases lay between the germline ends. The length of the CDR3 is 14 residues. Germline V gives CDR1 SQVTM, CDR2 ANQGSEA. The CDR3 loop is CSVAAELSSYEQYF. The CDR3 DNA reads TGCAGCGTTGCTGCGGAACTGAGCTCCTACGAGCAGTACTTC.

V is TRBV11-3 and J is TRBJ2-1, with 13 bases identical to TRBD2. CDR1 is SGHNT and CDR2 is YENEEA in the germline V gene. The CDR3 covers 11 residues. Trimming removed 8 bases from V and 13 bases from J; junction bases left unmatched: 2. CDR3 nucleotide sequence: TGTGCCAGCGGACTAGCGGGAGTTCAGTTCTTC. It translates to CASGLAGVQFF. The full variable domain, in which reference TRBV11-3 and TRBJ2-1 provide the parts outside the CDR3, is EAGVVQSPRYKIIEKKQPVAFWCNPISGHNTLYWYLQNLGQGPELLIRYENEEAVDDSQLPKDRFSAERLKGVDSTLKIQPAELGDSAVYLCASGLAGVQFFGPGTRLTVL.

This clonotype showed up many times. The CDR3 here is CATGLANSPLHF. CDR3 coding DNA: TGTGCCACAGGACTCGCTAATTCACCCCTCCACTTT. V and J are TRBV7-9 and TRBJ1-6; D is undetermined. The CDR3 length is 12 residues. Germline CDR1 reads SEHNR; CDR2 reads FQNEAQ (reference sequence). V was clipped by 10 bases and J by 6 bases, with 10 bases between them. The whole variable domain, remainder taken from reference TRBV7-9 and TRBJ1-6, is DTGVSQNPRHKITKRGQNVTFRCDPISEHNRLYWYRQTLGQGPEFLTYFQNEAQLEKSRLLSDRFSAERPKGSFSTLEIQRTEQGDSAMYLCATGLANSPLHFGNGTRLTVT.

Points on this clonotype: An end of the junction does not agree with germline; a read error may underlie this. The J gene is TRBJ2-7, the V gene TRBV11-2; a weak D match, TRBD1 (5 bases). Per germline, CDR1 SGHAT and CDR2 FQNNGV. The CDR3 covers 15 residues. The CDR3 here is CASSLGQDSSYGQYF. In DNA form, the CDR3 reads TGTGCCAGCAGCTTAGGCCAAGACAGTTCCTACGGGCAGTACTTC.

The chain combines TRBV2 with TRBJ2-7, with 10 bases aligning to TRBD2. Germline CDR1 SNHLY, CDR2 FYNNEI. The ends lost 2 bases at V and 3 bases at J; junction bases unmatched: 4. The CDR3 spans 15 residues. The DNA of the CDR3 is TGTGCCAGCAGTGAAAGTCCTAGCGGGGGCTACGAGCAGTACTTC. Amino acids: CASSESPSGGYEQYF.

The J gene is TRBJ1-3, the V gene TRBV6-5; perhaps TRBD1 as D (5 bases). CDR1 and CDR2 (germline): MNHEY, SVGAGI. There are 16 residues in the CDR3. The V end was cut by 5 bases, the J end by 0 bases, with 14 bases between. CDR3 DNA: TGTGCCAGCAGTCAAACCGGGACGTACTCTGGAAACACCATATATTTT. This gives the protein CASSQTGTYSGNTIYF.

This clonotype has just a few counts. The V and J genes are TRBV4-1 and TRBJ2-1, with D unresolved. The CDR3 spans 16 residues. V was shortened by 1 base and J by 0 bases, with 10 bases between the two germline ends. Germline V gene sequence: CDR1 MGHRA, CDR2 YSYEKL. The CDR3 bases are TGCGCCAGCAGCCAAGTCTGGACGAGCTCCTACAATGAGCAGTTCTTC. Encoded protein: CASSQVWTSSYNEQFF.

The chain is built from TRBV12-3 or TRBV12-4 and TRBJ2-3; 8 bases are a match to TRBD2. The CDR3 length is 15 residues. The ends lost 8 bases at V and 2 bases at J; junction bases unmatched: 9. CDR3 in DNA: TGTGCCAGCGCACGGGCTAGCGGGTCCACAGATACGCAGTATTTT. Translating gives CASARASGSTDTQYF.

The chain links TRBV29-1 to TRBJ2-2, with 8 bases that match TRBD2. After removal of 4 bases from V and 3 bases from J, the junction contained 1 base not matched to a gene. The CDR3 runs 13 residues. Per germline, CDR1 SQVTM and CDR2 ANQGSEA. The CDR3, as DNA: TGCAGCGTTGTAGCGGGGTACACCGGGGAGCTGTTTTTT. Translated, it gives CSVVAGYTGELFF.

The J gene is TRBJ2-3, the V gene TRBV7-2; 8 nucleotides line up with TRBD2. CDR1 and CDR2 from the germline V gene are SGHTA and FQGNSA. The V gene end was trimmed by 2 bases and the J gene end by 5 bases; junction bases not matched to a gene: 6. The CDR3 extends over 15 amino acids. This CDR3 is CASSLLAGWVDTQYF. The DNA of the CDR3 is TGTGCCAGCAGCTTATTAGCGGGATGGGTAGATACGCAGTATTTT.

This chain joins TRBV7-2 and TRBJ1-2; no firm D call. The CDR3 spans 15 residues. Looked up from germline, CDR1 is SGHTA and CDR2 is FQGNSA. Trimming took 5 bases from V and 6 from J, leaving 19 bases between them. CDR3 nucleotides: TGTGCCAGCAGCCCGCCTGCACCGGCCCCTAATGGCTACACCTTC. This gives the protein CASSPPAPAPNGYTF.

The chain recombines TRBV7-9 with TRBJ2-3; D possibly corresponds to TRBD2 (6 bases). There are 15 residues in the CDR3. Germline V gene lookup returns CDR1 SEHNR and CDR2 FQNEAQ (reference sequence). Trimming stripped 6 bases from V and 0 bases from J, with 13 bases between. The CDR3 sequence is CASRNSGTSTDTQYF. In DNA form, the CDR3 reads TGTGCCAGCAGAAATTCCGGGACTAGCACAGATACGCAGTATTTT.

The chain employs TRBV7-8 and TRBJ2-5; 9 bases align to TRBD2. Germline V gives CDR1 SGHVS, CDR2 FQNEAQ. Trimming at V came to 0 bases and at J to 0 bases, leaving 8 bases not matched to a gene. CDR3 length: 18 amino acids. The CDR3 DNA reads TGTGCCAGCAGCTTAGCAATGGCTAGCGGGAACAACCAAGAGACCCAGTACTTC. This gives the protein CASSLAMASGNNQETQYF.

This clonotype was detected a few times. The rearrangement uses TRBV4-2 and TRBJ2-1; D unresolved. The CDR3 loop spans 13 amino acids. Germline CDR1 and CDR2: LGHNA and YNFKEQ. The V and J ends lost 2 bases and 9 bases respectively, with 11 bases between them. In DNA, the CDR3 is TGTGCCAGCAGCCAATCTCCTAGTTCTGAGCAGTTCTTC. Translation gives CASSQSPSSEQFF.

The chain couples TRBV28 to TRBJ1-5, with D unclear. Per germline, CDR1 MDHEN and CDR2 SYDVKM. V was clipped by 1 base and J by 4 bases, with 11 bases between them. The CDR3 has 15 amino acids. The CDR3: CASSLSPEDNQPQHF. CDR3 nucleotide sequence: TGTGCCAGCAGTTTATCACCTGAAGATAATCAGCCCCAGCATTTT.

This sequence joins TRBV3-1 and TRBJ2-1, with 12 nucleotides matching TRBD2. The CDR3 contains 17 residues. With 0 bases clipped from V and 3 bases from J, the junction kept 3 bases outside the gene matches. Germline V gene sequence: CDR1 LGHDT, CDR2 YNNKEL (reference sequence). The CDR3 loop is CASSQEASGRVYNEQFF. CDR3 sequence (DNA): TGTGCCAGCAGCCAAGAGGCTAGCGGGAGGGTCTACAATGAGCAGTTCTTC.

CDR3 nucleotides: TGTGCCAGCAGTTTGGCTCAGAGCCATACGCAGTATTTT. It is translated as CASSLAQSHTQYF. The V and J genes are TRBV28 and TRBJ2-3, with D unclear. V lost 3 bases to trimming and J lost 7 bases, with 11 bases between them. Germline loops: CDR1 MDHEN, CDR2 SYDVKM. This CDR3 is built from 13 residues.

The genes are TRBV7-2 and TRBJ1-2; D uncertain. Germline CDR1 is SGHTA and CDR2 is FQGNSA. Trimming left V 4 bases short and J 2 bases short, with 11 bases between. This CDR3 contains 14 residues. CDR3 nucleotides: TGTGCCAGCAGCTATTTGACGCAAAACTATGGCTACACCTTC. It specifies CASSYLTQNYGYTF.

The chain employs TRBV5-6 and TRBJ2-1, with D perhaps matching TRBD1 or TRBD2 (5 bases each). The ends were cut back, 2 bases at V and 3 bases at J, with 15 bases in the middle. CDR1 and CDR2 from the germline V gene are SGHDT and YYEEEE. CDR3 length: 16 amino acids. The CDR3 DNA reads TGTGCCAGCAGCTTACGGACAATTGGGGGCTACAATGAGCAGTTCTTC. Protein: CASSLRTIGGYNEQFF.

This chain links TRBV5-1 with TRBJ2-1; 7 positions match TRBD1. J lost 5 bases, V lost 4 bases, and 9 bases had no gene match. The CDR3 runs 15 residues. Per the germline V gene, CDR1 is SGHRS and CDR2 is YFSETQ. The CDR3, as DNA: TGCGCCAGCAGCCGACAGGGAGCGGTCGACAATGAGCAGTTCTTC. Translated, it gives CASSRQGAVDNEQFF.

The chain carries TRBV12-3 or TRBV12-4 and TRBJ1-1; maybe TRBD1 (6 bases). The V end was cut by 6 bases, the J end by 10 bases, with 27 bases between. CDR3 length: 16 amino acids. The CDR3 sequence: CASSKTAGGRVPRAFF. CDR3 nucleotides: TGTGCCAGCAGCAAAACAGCCGGGGGGCGAGTTCCCCGAGCTTTCTTT.

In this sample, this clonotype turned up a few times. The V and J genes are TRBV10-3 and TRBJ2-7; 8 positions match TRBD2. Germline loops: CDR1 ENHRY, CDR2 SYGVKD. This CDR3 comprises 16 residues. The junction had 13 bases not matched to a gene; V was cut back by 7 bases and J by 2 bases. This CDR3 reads CAIKSGGDGRPYEQYF. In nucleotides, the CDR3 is TGTGCCATCAAAAGCGGGGGAGATGGCAGACCCTACGAGCAGTACTTC.

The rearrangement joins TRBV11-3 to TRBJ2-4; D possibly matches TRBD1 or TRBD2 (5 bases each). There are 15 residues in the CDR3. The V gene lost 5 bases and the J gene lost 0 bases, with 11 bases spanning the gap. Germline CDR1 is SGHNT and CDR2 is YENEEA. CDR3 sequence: CASSPGAGAKNIQYF. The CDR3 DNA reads TGTGCCAGCAGCCCCGGGGCAGGAGCCAAAAACATTCAGTACTTC.

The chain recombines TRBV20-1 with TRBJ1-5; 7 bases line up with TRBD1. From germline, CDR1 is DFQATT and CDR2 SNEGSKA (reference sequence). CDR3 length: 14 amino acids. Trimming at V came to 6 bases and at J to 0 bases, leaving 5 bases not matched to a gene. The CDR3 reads CSAPGGVSNQPQHF. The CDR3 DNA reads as TGCAGTGCCCCAGGGGGAGTTAGCAATCAGCCCCAGCATTTT.

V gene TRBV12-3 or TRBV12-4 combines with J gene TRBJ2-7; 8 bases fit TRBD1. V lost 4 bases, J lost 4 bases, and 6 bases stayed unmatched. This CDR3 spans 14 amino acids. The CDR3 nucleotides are TGTGCCAGCAGTTCCACAGGGGGGTTTTACGAGCAGTACTTC. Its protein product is CASSSTGGFYEQYF.

The CDR3 DNA sequence: TGTGCCAGCAGCTTGGCCCCTCAGGGGGCGAAATCCTACGAGCAGTACTTC. Translated: CASSLAPQGAKSYEQYF. This chain links TRBV5-4 with TRBJ2-7, with 8 bases identical to TRBD1. CDR3 length equals 17 residues. J lost 1 base, V lost 0 bases, and 9 bases had no gene match. Germline values: CDR1 SGHNT, CDR2 YYREEE (reference sequence).

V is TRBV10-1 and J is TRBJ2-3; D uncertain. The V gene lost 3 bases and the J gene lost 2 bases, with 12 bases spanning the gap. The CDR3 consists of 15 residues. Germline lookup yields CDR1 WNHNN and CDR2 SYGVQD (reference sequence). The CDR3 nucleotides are TGCGCCAGCAGTGACGGTGGTAGCCCCACAGATACGCAGTATTTT. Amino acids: CASSDGGSPTDTQYF.

The CDR3 spells CASSQDPGAGANVLTF. As DNA, the CDR3 is TGTGCCAGCAGCCAAGATCCGGGGGCTGGGGCCAACGTCCTGACTTTC. This chain uses TRBV4-2 with TRBJ2-6, with D possibly matching TRBD2 (6 bases). Trimming stripped 0 bases from V and 2 bases from J, with 8 bases between. CDR1 and CDR2 from the germline V gene are LGHNA and YNFKEQ. The CDR3 contains 16 residues.